The entry below gives a single T cell receptor beta chain sequence along with its context. Antigen unknown. MiXCR was run by TCRdb on the reads, yielding one entry per CDR3 protein. The sample yields 250,000 to 300,000 distinct CDR3 sequences, more than 15% seen once. The entry originates in a study of T cell repertoires in cytomegalovirus infection. Study information: Public TCR beta signatures provided an indication of both CMV infection and a matching HLA type. Findings and caveats of the study: Identification of carriers of CMV plus the relevant HLA was achieved through cumulative public TCR beta family frequency. Ex vivo responses were dominated by HLA-C-restricted CMV-specific TCR beta clonotypes.

The sample consisted of CD8+ T cells from PBMCs. The origin of this receptor is a human donor in good health (CMV status not recorded). Some clones in this sample may be carry-over from other donors' samples.

DNA for the CDR3: TGTGCCAGCAGTTACTCGAGAGGGCCAGAAAGCGTAGCTGAAGCTTTCTTT. It translates to CASSYSRGPESVAEAFF. The chain combines TRBV6-6 with TRBJ1-1; no clear D gene. Trimming took off 0 bases at V and 6 bases at J, with 20 bases between the two ends. CDR3 length: 17 residues. Per germline, CDR1 MNHNY and CDR2 SVGAGI (reference sequence).